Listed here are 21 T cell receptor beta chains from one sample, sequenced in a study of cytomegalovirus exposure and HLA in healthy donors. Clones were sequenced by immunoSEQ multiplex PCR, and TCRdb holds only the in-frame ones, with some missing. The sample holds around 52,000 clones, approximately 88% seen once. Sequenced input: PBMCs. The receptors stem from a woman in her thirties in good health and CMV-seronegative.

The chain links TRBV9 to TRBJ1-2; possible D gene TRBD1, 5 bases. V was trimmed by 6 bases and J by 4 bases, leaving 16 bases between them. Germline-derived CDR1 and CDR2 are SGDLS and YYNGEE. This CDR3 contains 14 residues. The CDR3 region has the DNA TGTGCCAGCAACCCCCTGGGGGGGACCTATGGCTACACCTTC. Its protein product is CASNPLGGTYGYTF.

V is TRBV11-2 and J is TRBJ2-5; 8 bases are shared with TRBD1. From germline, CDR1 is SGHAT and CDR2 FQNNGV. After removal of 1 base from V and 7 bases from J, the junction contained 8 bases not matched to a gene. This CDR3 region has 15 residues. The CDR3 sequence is CASSLVNQGARTQYF. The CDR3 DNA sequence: TGTGCCAGCAGCTTAGTAAATCAGGGGGCGAGGACCCAGTACTTC. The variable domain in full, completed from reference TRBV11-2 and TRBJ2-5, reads EAGVAQSPRYKIIEKRQSVAFWCNPISGHATLYWYQQILGQGPKLLIQFQNNGVVDDSQLPKDRFSAERLKGVDSTLKIQPAKLEDSAVYLCASSLVNQGARTQYFGPGTRLLVL.

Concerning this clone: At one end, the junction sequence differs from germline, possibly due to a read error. The CDR3 DNA reads TGCGCCAGCAGCTCAAGAACGACTAGCGGGAGTAGAGATGAGCAGTTCTTC. It translates to CASSSRTTSGSRDEQFF. V is TRBV11-3 and J is TRBJ2-1; 12 nucleotides agree with TRBD2. Germline CDR1 is SGHNT and CDR2 is YENEEA. The CDR3 is made up of 17 amino acids.

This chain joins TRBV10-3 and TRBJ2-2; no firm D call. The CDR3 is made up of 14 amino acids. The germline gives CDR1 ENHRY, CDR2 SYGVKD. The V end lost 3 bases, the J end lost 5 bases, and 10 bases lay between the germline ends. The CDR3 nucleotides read TGTGCCATCAGTGAAGCTGGTGGTACCGGGGAGCTGTTTTTT. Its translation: CAISEAGGTGELFF.

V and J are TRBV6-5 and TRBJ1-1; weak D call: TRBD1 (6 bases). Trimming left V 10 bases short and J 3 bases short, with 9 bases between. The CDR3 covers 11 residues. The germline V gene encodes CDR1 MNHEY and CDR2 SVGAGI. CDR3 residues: CATKGDTEAFF. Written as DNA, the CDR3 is TGTGCCACAAAGGGGGACACTGAAGCTTTCTTT.

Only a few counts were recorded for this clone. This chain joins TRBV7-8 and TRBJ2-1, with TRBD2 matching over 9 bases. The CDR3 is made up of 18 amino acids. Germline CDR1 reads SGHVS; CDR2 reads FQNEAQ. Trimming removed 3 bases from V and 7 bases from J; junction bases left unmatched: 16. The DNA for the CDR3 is TGTGCCAGCAGCTTTCTAGCGGGATTTAGTGTAGGGGGAAATGAGCAGTTCTTC. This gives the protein CASSFLAGFSVGGNEQFF.

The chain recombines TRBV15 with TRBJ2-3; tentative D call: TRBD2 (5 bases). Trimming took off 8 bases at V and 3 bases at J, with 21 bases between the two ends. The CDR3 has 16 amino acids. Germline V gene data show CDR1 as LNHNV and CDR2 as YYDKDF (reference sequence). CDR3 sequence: CATRTGWADETDTQYF. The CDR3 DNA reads TGTGCCACCCGGACGGGATGGGCAGACGAAACAGATACGCAGTATTTT.

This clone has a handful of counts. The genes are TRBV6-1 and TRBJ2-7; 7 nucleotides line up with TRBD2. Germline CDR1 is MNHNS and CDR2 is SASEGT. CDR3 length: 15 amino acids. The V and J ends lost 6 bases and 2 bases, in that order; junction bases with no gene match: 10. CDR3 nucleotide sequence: TGTGCCAGCAGCAGCGGAGGGACTAACCCCTACGAGCAGTACTTC. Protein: CASSSGGTNPYEQYF.

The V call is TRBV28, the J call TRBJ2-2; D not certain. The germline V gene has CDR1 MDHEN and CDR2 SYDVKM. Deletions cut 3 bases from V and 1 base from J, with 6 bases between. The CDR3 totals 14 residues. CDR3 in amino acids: CASSFRQNTGELFF. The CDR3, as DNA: TGTGCCAGCAGTTTTCGACAGAACACCGGGGAGCTGTTTTTT.

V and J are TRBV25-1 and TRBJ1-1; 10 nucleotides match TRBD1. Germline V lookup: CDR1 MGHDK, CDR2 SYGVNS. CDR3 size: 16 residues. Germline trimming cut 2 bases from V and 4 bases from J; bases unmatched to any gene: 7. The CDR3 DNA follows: TGTGCCAGCAGTGAAGACAGGGGGCAAGGGAGCACTGAAGCTTTCTTT. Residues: CASSEDRGQGSTEAFF.

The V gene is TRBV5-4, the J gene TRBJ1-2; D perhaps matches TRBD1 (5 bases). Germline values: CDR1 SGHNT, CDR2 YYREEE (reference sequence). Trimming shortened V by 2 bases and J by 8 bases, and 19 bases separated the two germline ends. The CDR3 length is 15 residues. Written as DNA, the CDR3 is TGTGCCAGCAGCTTTATTCAGGGCGATATAGGAGGCTACACCTTC. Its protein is CASSFIQGDIGGYTF.

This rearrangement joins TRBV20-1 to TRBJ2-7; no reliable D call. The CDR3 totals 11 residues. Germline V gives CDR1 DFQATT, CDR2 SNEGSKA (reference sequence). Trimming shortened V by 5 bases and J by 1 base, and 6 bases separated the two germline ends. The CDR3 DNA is TGCAGTGCTGACACTTCCTACGAGCAGTACTTC. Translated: CSADTSYEQYF.

CDR3 residues: CASSPGLAGKETQYF. The CDR3 region has the DNA TGTGCCAGTAGTCCGGGACTAGCGGGAAAAGAGACCCAGTACTTC. The chain couples TRBV19 to TRBJ2-5, with 13 bases aligning to TRBD2. Germline-derived CDR1 and CDR2 are LNHDA and SQIVND (reference sequence). The ends lost 5 bases at V and 3 bases at J; junction bases unmatched: 3. This CDR3 has 15 amino acids.

CDR3 coding DNA: TGTGCCAGCAGTTTCCGGGACAGGGGGTCCTACGAGCAGTACTTC. Its translation is CASSFRDRGSYEQYF. The rearrangement joins TRBV6-5 to TRBJ2-7; 11 positions match TRBD1. Germline lookup yields CDR1 MNHEY and CDR2 SVGAGI. Trimming cost V 4 bases and J 1 base; bases outside gene matches: 3. This CDR3 is 15 amino acids long.

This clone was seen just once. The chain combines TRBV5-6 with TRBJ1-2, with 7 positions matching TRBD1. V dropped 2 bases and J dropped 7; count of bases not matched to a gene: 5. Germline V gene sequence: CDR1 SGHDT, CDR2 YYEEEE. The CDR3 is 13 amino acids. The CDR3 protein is CASSFDRAGGYTF. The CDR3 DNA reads TGTGCCAGCAGCTTCGACAGGGCGGGTGGCTACACCTTC.

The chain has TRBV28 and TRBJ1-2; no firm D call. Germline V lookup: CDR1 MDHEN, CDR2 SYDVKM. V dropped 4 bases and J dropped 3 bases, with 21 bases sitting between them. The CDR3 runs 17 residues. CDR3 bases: TGTGCCAGCAGTTCATATCTCGGGGAGGTGGAAGACTATGGCTACACCTTC. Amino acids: CASSSYLGEVEDYGYTF.

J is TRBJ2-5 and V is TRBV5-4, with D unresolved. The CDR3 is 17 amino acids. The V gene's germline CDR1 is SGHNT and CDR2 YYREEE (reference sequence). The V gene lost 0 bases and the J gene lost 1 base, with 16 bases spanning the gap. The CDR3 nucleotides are TGTGCCAGCAGCTTGGGTCAAGCGACCAACCTCCAAGAGACCCAGTACTTC. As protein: CASSLGQATNLQETQYF. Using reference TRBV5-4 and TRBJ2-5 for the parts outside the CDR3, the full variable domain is ETGVTQSPTHLIKTRGQQVTLRCSSQSGHNTVSWYQQALGQGPQFIFQYYREEENGRGNFPPRFSGLQFPNYSSELNVNALELDDSALYLCASSLGQATNLQETQYFGPGTRLLVL.

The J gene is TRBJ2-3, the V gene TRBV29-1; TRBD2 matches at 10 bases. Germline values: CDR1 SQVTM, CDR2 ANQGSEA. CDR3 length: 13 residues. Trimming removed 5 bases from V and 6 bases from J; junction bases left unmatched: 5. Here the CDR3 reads CSVRAGGGDTQYF. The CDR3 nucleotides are TGCAGCGTTAGAGCGGGAGGGGGGGATACGCAGTATTTT.

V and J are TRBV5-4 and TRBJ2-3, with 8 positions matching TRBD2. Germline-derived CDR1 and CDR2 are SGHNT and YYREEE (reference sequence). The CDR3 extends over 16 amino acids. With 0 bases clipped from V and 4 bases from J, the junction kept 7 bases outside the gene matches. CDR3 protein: CASSLAGGRGADTQYF. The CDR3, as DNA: TGTGCCAGCAGCTTGGCGGGGGGGCGGGGTGCAGATACGCAGTATTTT.

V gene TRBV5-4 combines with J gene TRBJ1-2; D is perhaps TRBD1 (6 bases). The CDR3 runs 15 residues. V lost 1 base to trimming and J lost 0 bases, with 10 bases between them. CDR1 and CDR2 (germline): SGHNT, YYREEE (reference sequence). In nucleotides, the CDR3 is TGTGCCAGCAGCTTGAGGGGGACCCCTAACTATGGCTACACCTTC. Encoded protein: CASSLRGTPNYGYTF. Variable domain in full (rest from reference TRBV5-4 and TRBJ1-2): ETGVTQSPTHLIKTRGQQVTLRCSSQSGHNTVSWYQQALGQGPQFIFQYYREEENGRGNFPPRFSGLQFPNYSSELNVNALELDDSALYLCASSLRGTPNYGYTFGSGTRLTVV.

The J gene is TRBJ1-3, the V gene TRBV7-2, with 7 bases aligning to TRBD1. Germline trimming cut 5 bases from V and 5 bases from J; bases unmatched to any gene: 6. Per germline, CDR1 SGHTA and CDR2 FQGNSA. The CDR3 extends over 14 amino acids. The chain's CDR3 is CASSQGQPRNTIYF. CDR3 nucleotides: TGTGCCAGCAGCCAGGGACAGCCTCGAAACACCATATATTTT.